Below, 20 T cell receptor beta chains from the same sample are listed, as sequenced in a study of T cells in Graves' hyperthyroidism and ophthalmopathy. What was amplified from RNA transcripts were TCR beta CDR3 regions. Initially, a first-round RT-PCR of the TCR CDR3 employed the HTBI primer set. TCRdb fed the multiplex PCR reads into MiXCR, producing one record per CDR3 protein. The sample lists hundreds of thousands of distinct CDR3 sequences, roughly 37% seen once, with roughly 8.3% in the top ten. The material sequenced was blood. The receptors derive from a man between 18 and 29 years old with Graves' hyperthyroidism.

This clonotype showed up many times. This chain uses TRBV9 with TRBJ2-5, with a possible D match to TRBD2 (5 bases). The V end lost 3 bases, the J end lost 2 bases, and 11 bases lay between the germline ends. Germline-derived CDR1 and CDR2 are SGDLS and YYNGEE. There are 14 residues in the CDR3. For the CDR3, the DNA is TGTGCCAGCAGCGCGTTACTAGAGCAAGAGACCCAGTACTTC. Protein sequence: CASSALLEQETQYF.

J is TRBJ1-3 and V is TRBV10-3; 8 positions agree with TRBD1. The CDR3 has 13 residues. Germline CDR1 and CDR2: ENHRY and SYGVKD. J was trimmed by 7 bases and V by 5 bases; bases with no gene match: 4. CDR3 amino acids: CAISPGGLNTIYF. CDR3 bases: TGTGCCATCAGTCCAGGGGGCCTGAACACCATATATTTT.

The chain couples TRBV29-1 to TRBJ1-1; the D is unclear. Germline CDR1 SQVTM, CDR2 ANQGSEA. The length of the CDR3 is 13 residues. The ends were cut back, 4 bases at V and 0 bases at J, with 9 bases in the middle. CDR3 in DNA: TGCAGCGTTGGGGGTTCCATGAACACTGAAGCTTTCTTT. Translated: CSVGGSMNTEAFF.

This clonotype was seen a handful of times. V is TRBV19 and J is TRBJ1-4; no reliable D call. The germline gives CDR1 LNHDA, CDR2 SQIVND (reference sequence). This CDR3 contains 15 residues. Trimming left V 7 bases short and J 4 bases short, with 16 bases between. The CDR3, as DNA: TGTGCCAGTACAAATGACTGGAACCTTAATGAAAAACTGTTTTTT. It specifies CASTNDWNLNEKLFF.

This clonotype was found a few times. This chain joins TRBV2 and TRBJ2-5, with 10 nucleotides matching TRBD2. V lost 2 bases and J lost 2; bases outside the gene matches: 2. The CDR3 sequence is 15 residues long. Per the germline V gene, CDR1 is SNHLY and CDR2 is FYNNEI. CDR3 sequence reads: CASSELTSGQETQYF. As DNA, the CDR3 is TGTGCCAGCAGTGAATTGACTAGCGGGCAAGAGACCCAGTACTTC.

A note on this clonotype: This clone may be a read error of a much larger clone one base away. CDR3 amino acids: CSARRPSSRNTIYF. The CDR3 bases are TGCAGTGCCAGGAGGCCGAGCTCTAGAAACACCATATATTTT. J is TRBJ1-3 and V is TRBV20-1; D unclear. CDR3 size: 14 residues. Germline V CDR1 and CDR2: DFQATT, SNEGSKA (reference sequence).

The chain has TRBV5-1 and TRBJ1-1; TRBD1 aligns across 8 bases. CDR1 is SGHRS and CDR2 is YFSETQ in the germline V gene. The CDR3 is 16 residues long. Germline trimming cut 4 bases from V and 2 bases from J; bases unmatched to any gene: 10. The CDR3 loop is CASSPGQAYTNTEAFF. CDR3 nucleotide sequence: TGCGCCAGCAGCCCGGGACAGGCCTACACTAACACTGAAGCTTTCTTT.

V gene TRBV25-1 combines with J gene TRBJ1-6; TRBD1 agrees at 8 bases. The CDR3 is 15 amino acids. Germline V gene data show CDR1 as MGHDK and CDR2 as SYGVNS. V dropped 8 bases and J dropped 6; count of bases not matched to a gene: 9. DNA of the CDR3: TGTGCCAGCTCACCGGGACAGGAGATTAATTCACCCCTCCACTTT. Protein sequence: CASSPGQEINSPLHF.

The chain recombines TRBV7-9 with TRBJ1-1; 7 bases align to TRBD1. The V gene's germline CDR1 is SEHNR and CDR2 FQNEAQ (reference sequence). The junction had 8 bases not matched to a gene; V was cut back by 1 base and J by 6 bases. The CDR3 loop spans 15 amino acids. The DNA for the CDR3 is TGTGCCAGCAGCTTAGAAGGGGGCCCAGCGGCTGAAGCTTTCTTT. Translating it yields CASSLEGGPAAEAFF.

This clonotype was recorded at least ten times. The V and J genes are TRBV2 and TRBJ2-7; 7 nucleotides match TRBD1. Germline values: CDR1 SNHLY, CDR2 FYNNEI. This CDR3 has 14 residues. Trimming at V came to 6 bases and at J to 0 bases, leaving 5 bases not matched to a gene. For the CDR3, the DNA is TGTGCCAGCAGCTCGGGACAGAGCTCCTACGAGCAGTACTTC. Its translation is CASSSGQSSYEQYF.

The CDR3 is CASTQSGDSTYEQYF. Written as DNA, the CDR3 is TGTGCCAGCACACAATCCGGCGACAGCACCTACGAGCAGTACTTC. This chain uses TRBV7-2 with TRBJ2-7; D might be TRBD1 (5 bases). The CDR3 consists of 15 residues. Trimming removed 7 bases at V and 2 bases at J, with 18 bases between. Looked up from germline, CDR1 is SGHTA and CDR2 is FQGNSA.

The chain joins TRBV3-1 to TRBJ2-5, with 11 nucleotides matching TRBD2. This CDR3 region has 16 residues. The V gene end was trimmed by 2 bases and the J gene end by 1 base; junction bases not matched to a gene: 3. CDR1 is LGHDT, CDR2 YNNKEL, per germline (reference sequence). CDR3 residues: CASSQPGLAVQETQYF. The DNA of the CDR3 is TGTGCCAGCAGCCAACCGGGACTAGCGGTCCAAGAGACCCAGTACTTC.

The table lists this clonotype with a few counts. The chain uses TRBV7-9 and TRBJ2-7; D might be TRBD1 (6 bases). The germline V gene has CDR1 SEHNR and CDR2 FQNEAQ (reference sequence). V was shortened by 7 bases and J by 2 bases, with 18 bases between the two germline ends. The CDR3 spans 15 residues. The CDR3 sequence: CASTFSLQGTYEQYF. The CDR3 DNA reads as TGTGCCAGCACCTTCTCCCTACAGGGAACCTACGAGCAGTACTTC.

This clonotype was detected many times. The V call is TRBV19, the J call TRBJ1-5; a weak D match, TRBD1 (5 bases). The CDR3 loop spans 15 amino acids. Germline V lookup: CDR1 LNHDA, CDR2 SQIVND (reference sequence). Trimming left V 10 bases short and J 0 bases short, with 16 bases between. CDR3 region: CATTRGVGSNQPQHF. The CDR3 region has the DNA TGTGCCACTACAAGAGGGGTAGGTAGCAATCAGCCCCAGCATTTT.

The chain employs TRBV7-9 and TRBJ1-2, with no clear D. The length of the CDR3 is 14 residues. V lost 8 bases to trimming and J lost 0 bases, with 13 bases between them. From germline, CDR1 is SEHNR and CDR2 FQNEAQ (reference sequence). In nucleotides, the CDR3 is TGTGCCAGCTCCACGGAGGTAGCTAACTATGGCTACACCTTC. Translation gives CASSTEVANYGYTF.

This clonotype was seen many times. V and J are TRBV7-9 and TRBJ1-5; D is perhaps TRBD1 (5 bases). The ends were cut back, 4 bases at V and 9 bases at J, with 7 bases in the middle. CDR3 size: 11 residues. From germline, CDR1 is SEHNR and CDR2 FQNEAQ (reference sequence). The CDR3 sequence is CASSSTGPQHF. The CDR3 nucleotides are TGTGCCAGCAGCTCAACAGGGCCCCAGCATTTT.

Regarding this clonotype: Being one base from a much bigger clone, this may be a read error. The chain uses TRBV14 and TRBJ1-2; no clear D gene. The CDR3 extends over 15 amino acids. Deletions cut 5 bases from V and 4 bases from J, with 17 bases between. Germline values: CDR1 SGHDN, CDR2 FVKESK. CDR3 residues: CASSWSWADSYGYTF. The CDR3 region has the DNA TGTGCCAGCAGCTGGTCTTGGGCAGACTCCTATGGCTACACCTTC.

V gene TRBV24-1 combines with J gene TRBJ1-2; 7 nucleotides match TRBD1. Germline trimming cut 7 bases from V and 6 bases from J; bases unmatched to any gene: 10. The CDR3 has 14 amino acids. CDR1 is KGHDR and CDR2 is SFDVKD in the germline V gene. CDR3 in amino acids: CATRRRTGSNGYTF. The CDR3 DNA sequence: TGTGCCACCAGGCGGCGGACAGGTTCAAATGGCTACACCTTC.

This chain connects TRBV6-5 to TRBJ2-7; unclear D gene. Germline-derived CDR1 and CDR2 are MNHEY and SVGAGI. The V gene lost 6 bases and the J gene lost 0 bases, with 9 bases spanning the gap. The CDR3 totals 13 residues. CDR3 sequence reads: CASRSHNSYEQYF. CDR3 DNA sequence: TGTGCCAGCAGGTCTCATAACTCCTACGAGCAGTACTTC.

This clonotype has a count of ten or more. The chain employs TRBV5-1 and TRBJ1-5, with D unclear. Germline assignment: CDR1 SGHRS and CDR2 YFSETQ. The CDR3 loop spans 15 amino acids. The V end was cut by 2 bases, the J end by 0 bases, with 9 bases between. CDR3 in DNA: TGCGCCAGCAGCTTATCCGGCCATAGCAATCAGCCCCAGCATTTT. It is translated as CASSLSGHSNQPQHF.